This T cell receptor beta chain was profiled in a study of prognosis after radiotherapy for stage I lung cancer. Study-wide findings and caveats: Among patients who developed distant metastases, Shannon entropy after stereotactic body radiation therapy was lower.

Many counts were recorded for this clonotype. Its antigen is unidentified. Germline CDR1 MDHEN, CDR2 SYDVKM. CDR3 size: 14 residues. Trimming stripped 11 bases from V and 5 bases from J, with 20 bases between. Two-round multiplex PCR, the amplification method, yielded TCR beta CDR3 from genomic DNA. The authors ran first-round PCR with primers specific to each TRBV and TRBJ gene. In TCRdb, the multiplex PCR reads were re-called with MiXCR into one record per CDR3 protein. The repertoire holds 30,000 to 40,000 distinct CDR3 sequences, 30% to 35% seen once, with 25% to 30% in the top ten. The genes are TRBV28 and TRBJ2-3; D might be TRBD2 (6 bases). Sequencing was performed on PBMCs, taken before or after stereotactic body radiation therapy (not recorded which). The clonotype originates from a donor aged 50 or older with non-small cell lung cancer. CDR3 DNA: TGTGCCTCAGCAGGAGCACGGAGGGTAGATACGCAGTATTTT. Protein: CASAGARRVDTQYF.